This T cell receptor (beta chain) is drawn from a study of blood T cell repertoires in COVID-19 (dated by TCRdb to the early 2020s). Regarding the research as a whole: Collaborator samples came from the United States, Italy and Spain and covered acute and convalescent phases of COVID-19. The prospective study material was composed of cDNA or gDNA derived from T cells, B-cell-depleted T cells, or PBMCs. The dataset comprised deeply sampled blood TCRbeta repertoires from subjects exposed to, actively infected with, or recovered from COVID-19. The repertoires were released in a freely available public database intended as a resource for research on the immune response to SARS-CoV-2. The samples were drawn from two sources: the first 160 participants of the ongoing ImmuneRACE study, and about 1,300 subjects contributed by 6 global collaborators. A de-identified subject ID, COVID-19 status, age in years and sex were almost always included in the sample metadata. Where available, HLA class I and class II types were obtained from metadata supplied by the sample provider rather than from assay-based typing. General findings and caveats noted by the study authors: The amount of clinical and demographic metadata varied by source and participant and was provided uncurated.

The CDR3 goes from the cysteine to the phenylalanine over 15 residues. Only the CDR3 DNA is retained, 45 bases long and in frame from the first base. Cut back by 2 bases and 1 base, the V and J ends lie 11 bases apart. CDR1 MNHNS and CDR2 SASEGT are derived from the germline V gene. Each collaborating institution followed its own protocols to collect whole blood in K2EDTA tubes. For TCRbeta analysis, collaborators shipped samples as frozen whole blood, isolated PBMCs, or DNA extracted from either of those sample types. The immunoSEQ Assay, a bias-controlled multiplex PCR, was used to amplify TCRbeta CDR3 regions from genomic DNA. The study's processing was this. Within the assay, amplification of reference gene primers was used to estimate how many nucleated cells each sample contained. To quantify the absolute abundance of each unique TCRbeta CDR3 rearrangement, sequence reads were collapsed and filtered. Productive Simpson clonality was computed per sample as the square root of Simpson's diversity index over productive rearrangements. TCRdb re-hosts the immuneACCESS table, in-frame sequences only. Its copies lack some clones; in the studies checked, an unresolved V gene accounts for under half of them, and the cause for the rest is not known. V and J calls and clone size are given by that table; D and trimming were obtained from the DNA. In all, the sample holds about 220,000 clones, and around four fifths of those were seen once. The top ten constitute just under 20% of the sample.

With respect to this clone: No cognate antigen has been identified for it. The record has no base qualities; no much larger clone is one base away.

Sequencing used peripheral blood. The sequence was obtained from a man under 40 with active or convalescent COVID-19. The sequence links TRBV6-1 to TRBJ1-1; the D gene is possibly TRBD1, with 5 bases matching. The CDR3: CASSEINRPNTEAFF. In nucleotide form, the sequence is TGTGCCAGCAGTGAAATTAACAGGCCGAACACTGAAGCTTTCTTT.